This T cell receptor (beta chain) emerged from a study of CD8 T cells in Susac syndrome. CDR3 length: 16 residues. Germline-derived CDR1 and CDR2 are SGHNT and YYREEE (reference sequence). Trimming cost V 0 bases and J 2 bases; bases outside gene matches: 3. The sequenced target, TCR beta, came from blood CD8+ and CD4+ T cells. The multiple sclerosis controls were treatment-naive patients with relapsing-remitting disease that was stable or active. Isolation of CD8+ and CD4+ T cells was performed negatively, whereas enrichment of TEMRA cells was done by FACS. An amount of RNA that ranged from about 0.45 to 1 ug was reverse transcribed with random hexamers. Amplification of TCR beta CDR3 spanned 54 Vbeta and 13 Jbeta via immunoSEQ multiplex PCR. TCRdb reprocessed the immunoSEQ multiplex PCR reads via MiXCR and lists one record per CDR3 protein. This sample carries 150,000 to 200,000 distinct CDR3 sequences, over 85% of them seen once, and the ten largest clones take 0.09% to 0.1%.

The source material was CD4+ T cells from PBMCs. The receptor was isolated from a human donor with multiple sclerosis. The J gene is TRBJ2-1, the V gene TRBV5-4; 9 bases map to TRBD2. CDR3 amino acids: CASSLGASGAYNEQFF. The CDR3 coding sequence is TGTGCCAGCAGCTTGGGGGCTAGCGGGGCCTACAATGAGCAGTTCTTC.